Detailed here is one T cell receptor (beta chain). For the second PCR, which ran for about 6 to 11 cycles, a sample-barcoded 5' primer and a J-beta primer mix were used. The template-switch adaptor, which had 12 random nucleotides, put a tag on each cDNA molecule. TCRdb re-analysed the 5' RACE reads in MiXCR, keeping a single row per CDR3 protein. Of roughly 1.6 million distinct CDR3 sequences in the sample, about 32% were seen once. This entry is derived from a study of blood T cells in healthy people across ages. The V and J ends lost 0 bases and 3 bases respectively, with 11 bases between them. Per the germline V gene, CDR1 is MGHRA and CDR2 is YSYEKL. There are 15 residues in the CDR3.

This TCR derives from a woman aged 25-40 years in good health. This chain links TRBV4-1 with TRBJ2-5; tentative D call: TRBD1 (6 bases). Specimen: blood. The CDR3 nucleotides read TGCGCCAGCAGCCAAGACGACAGGCAAGAAGAGACCCAGTACTTC. Its translation is CASSQDDRQEETQYF.